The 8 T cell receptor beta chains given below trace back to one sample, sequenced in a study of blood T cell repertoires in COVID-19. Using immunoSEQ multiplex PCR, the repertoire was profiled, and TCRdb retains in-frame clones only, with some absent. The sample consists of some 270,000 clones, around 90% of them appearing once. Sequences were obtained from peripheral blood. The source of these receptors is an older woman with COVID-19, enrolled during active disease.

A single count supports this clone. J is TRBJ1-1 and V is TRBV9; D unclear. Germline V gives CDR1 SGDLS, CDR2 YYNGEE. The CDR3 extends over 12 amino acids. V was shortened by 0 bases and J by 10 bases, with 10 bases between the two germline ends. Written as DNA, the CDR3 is TGTGCCAGCAGCGTAGCTCGGGATCCAGCTTTCTTT. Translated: CASSVARDPAFF. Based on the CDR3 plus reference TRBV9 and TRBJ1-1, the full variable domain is DSGVTQTPKHLITATGQRVTLRCSPRSGDLSVYWYQQSLDQGLQFLIQYYNGEERAKGNILERFSAQQFPDLHSELNLSSLELGDSALYFCASSVARDPAFFGQGTRLTVV.

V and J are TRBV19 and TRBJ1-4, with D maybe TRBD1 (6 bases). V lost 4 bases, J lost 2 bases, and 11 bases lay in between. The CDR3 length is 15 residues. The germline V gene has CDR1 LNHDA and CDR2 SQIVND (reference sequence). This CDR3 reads CASSNRQVTNEKLFF. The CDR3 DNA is TGTGCCAGTAGTAATCGACAGGTGACTAATGAAAAACTGTTTTTT. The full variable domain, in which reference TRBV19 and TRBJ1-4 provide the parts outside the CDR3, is DGGITQSPKYLFRKEGQNVTLSCEQNLNHDAMYWYRQDPGQGLRLIYYSQIVNDFQKGDIAEGYSVSREKKESFPLTVTSAQKNPTAFYLCASSNRQVTNEKLFFGSGTQLSVL.

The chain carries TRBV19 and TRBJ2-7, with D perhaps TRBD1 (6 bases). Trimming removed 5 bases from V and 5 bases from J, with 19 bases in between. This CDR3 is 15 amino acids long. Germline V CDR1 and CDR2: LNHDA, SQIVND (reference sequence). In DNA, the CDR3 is TGTGCCAGTAGTGGGGGCAGTCCAAAGCTCAACGAGCAGTACTTC. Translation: CASSGGSPKLNEQYF.

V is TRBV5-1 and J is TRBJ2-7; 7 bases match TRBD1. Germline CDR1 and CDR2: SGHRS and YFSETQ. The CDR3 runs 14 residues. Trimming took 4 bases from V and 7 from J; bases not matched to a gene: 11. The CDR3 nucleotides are TGCGCCAGCAGCCTAGGACAGGAGCTCGGAGAGCAGTACTTC. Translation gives CASSLGQELGEQYF.

The chain's CDR3 is CASSKAGGYFGEQFF. CDR3 coding DNA: TGTGCCAGCAGCAAAGCGGGGGGGTACTTCGGTGAGCAGTTCTTC. The chain links TRBV6-2 or TRBV6-3 to TRBJ2-1, with TRBD2 matching 10 bases. Trimming cost V 6 bases and J 9 bases; bases outside gene matches: 11. The germline V gene has CDR1 MNHEY and CDR2 SVGEGT. The CDR3 is 15 residues long.

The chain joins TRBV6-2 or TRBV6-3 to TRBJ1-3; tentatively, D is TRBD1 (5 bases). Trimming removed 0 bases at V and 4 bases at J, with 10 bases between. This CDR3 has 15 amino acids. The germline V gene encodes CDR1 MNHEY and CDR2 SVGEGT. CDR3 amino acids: CASSYSQGYGNTIYF. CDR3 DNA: TGTGCCAGCAGTTACTCGCAGGGATACGGAAACACCATATATTTT.

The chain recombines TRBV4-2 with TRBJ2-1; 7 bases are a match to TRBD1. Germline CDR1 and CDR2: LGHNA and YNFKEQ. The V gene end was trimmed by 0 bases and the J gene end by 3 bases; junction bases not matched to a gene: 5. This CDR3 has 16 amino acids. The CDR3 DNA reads TGTGCCAGCAGCCAAGATTGGGACAGAGACTACAATGAGCAGTTCTTC. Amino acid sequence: CASSQDWDRDYNEQFF.

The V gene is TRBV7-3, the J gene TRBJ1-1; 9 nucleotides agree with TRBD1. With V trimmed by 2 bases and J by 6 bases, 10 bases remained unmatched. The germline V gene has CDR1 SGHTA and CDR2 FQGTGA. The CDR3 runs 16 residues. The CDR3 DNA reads TGTGCCAGCAGCTTACGAGGGACAGGGATTAATCCTGAAGCTTTCTTT. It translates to CASSLRGTGINPEAFF.